Presented here are 13 T cell receptor beta chains from one specimen sequenced in a study of blood T cell repertoires in COVID-19. Repertoires were generated with immunoSEQ multiplex PCR, while TCRdb's copy carries only in-frame clones and drops some. This sample has 15,000 to 20,000 clones, with 70% to 90% found just once. The material sequenced was peripheral blood. The receptors originated from a man aged 35 to 55 with active COVID-19.

The chain carries TRBV5-1 and TRBJ1-5; 9 nucleotides align to TRBD1. The CDR3 has 14 amino acids. V gave up 4 bases and J gave up 6 bases; unmatched junction bases: 5. Germline V CDR1 and CDR2: SGHRS, YFSETQ. CDR3 region: CASSVGTGPQPQHF. The CDR3 region has the DNA TGCGCCAGCAGCGTAGGGACAGGGCCTCAGCCCCAGCATTTT.

The CDR3 nucleotides read TGTGCCAGCAGTTCATTTTTAGATACGCAGTATTTT. Translated, it gives CASSSFLDTQYF. This chain joins TRBV6-6 and TRBJ2-3; D not certain. CDR1 and CDR2 (germline): MNHNY, SVGAGI (reference sequence). The CDR3 has 12 amino acids. V lost 4 bases to trimming and J lost 5 bases, with 7 bases between them.

This chain connects TRBV20-1 to TRBJ1-2, with 8 positions matching TRBD1. Trimming cost V 6 bases and J 5 bases; bases outside gene matches: 2. This CDR3 region has 11 residues. Germline CDR1 reads DFQATT; CDR2 reads SNEGSKA (reference sequence). This CDR3 is CSARTGYGYTF. For the CDR3, the DNA is TGCAGTGCAAGGACAGGGTATGGCTACACCTTC.

A single count supports this clone. The chain is built from TRBV6-2 or TRBV6-3 and TRBJ2-1; TRBD2 matches at 12 bases. Germline assignment: CDR1 MNHEY and CDR2 SVGEGT. This CDR3 is built from 15 residues. V was pared by 5 bases and J by 9 bases, with 8 bases of the junction left unmatched. As DNA, the CDR3 is TGTGCCAGCAGTAGACTAGCGGGAGTGAGGGCTGAGCAGTTCTTC. This encodes CASSRLAGVRAEQFF.

The chain recombines TRBV5-4 with TRBJ2-1; TRBD2 agrees at 7 bases. Germline V gene sequence: CDR1 SGHNT, CDR2 YYREEE (reference sequence). This CDR3 is 15 amino acids long. The junction had 7 bases not matched to a gene; V was cut back by 0 bases and J by 7 bases. This CDR3 is CASSLVAGVVNEQFF. CDR3 coding DNA: TGTGCCAGCAGCTTGGTGGCGGGAGTGGTAAATGAGCAGTTCTTC.

This sequence joins TRBV7-4 and TRBJ2-3, with TRBD2 matching 8 bases. Germline values: CDR1 SGHVT, CDR2 SQSDAQ. The CDR3 consists of 18 residues. Trimming removed 3 bases from V and 5 bases from J; junction bases left unmatched: 16. CDR3 sequence: CASSLSPGEREYLDTQYF. The CDR3, as DNA: TGTGCCAGCAGCTTGTCACCAGGGGAGCGGGAGTATTTAGATACGCAGTATTTT.

V and J are TRBV5-1 and TRBJ1-5; TRBD1 matches at 12 bases. The V gene's germline CDR1 is SGHRS and CDR2 YFSETQ. Trimming took 4 bases from V and 10 from J; bases not matched to a gene: 6. The length of the CDR3 is 14 residues. The CDR3 here is CASSPGTGGEPQHF. The CDR3 nucleotides are TGCGCCAGCAGCCCTGGGACAGGGGGCGAACCCCAGCATTTT. The full variable domain, with the rest looked up from reference TRBV5-1 and TRBJ1-5, is KAGVTQTPRYLIKTRGQQVTLSCSPISGHRSVSWYQQTPGQGLQFLFEYFSETQRNKGNFPGRFSGRQFSNSRSEMNVSTLELGDSALYLCASSPGTGGEPQHFGDGTRLSIL.

V gene TRBV7-2 combines with J gene TRBJ2-7; 8 nucleotides line up with TRBD1. Germline V gives CDR1 SGHTA, CDR2 FQGNSA. V lost 5 bases and J lost 2; bases outside the gene matches: 5. The CDR3 runs 14 residues. The CDR3 is CASSAGTGPYEQYF. Written as DNA, the CDR3 is TGTGCCAGCAGCGCCGGGACAGGACCCTACGAGCAGTACTTC.

The rearrangement links TRBV9 to TRBJ1-2; 9 nucleotides line up with TRBD1. Germline-derived CDR1 and CDR2 are SGDLS and YYNGEE. V shed 4 bases, J shed 3 bases, and the junction held 10 bases outside the gene matches. CDR3 length equals 16 residues. The CDR3 DNA sequence: TGTGCCAGCAGCCTTCATAGGACAGGGGCGGACTATGGCTACACCTTC. It translates to CASSLHRTGADYGYTF. Complete variable domain (other parts from reference TRBV9 and TRBJ1-2): DSGVTQTPKHLITATGQRVTLRCSPRSGDLSVYWYQQSLDQGLQFLIQYYNGEERAKGNILERFSAQQFPDLHSELNLSSLELGDSALYFCASSLHRTGADYGYTFGSGTRLTVV.

This chain connects TRBV5-8 to TRBJ2-7; TRBD2 matches 8 bases. Germline CDR1 SGHTS, CDR2 YDEGEE. J lost 5 bases, V lost 0 bases, and 10 bases had no gene match. The CDR3 extends over 16 amino acids. This CDR3 is CASSLVTYVREDEQYF. CDR3 bases: TGTGCCAGCAGCTTGGTAACATACGTGCGGGAGGACGAGCAGTACTTC.

The genes are TRBV10-1 and TRBJ2-3; 8 bases line up with TRBD2. The germline CDR1 and CDR2 sequences are WNHNN and SYGVQD (reference sequence). Trimming cost V 5 bases and J 2 bases; bases outside gene matches: 6. There are 15 residues in the CDR3. Here the CDR3 reads CASSRREEATDTQYF. Here the CDR3 DNA reads TGCGCCAGCAGTCGGCGGGAGGAGGCCACAGATACGCAGTATTTT.

V gene TRBV5-4 combines with J gene TRBJ2-6, with D perhaps TRBD1 (6 bases). Per germline, CDR1 SGHNT and CDR2 YYREEE (reference sequence). The CDR3 contains 16 residues. Trimming pared 3 bases from V and 0 bases from J, leaving 10 bases between. CDR3 bases: TGTGCCAGCAGCTCCGGACAGCGCTCTGGGGCCAACGTCCTGACTTTC. Translated: CASSSGQRSGANVLTF. The full variable domain, with the rest looked up from reference TRBV5-4 and TRBJ2-6, is ETGVTQSPTHLIKTRGQQVTLRCSSQSGHNTVSWYQQALGQGPQFIFQYYREEENGRGNFPPRFSGLQFPNYSSELNVNALELDDSALYLCASSSGQRSGANVLTFGAGSRLTVL.

This chain connects TRBV14 to TRBJ2-7, with D maybe TRBD2 (7 bases). Trimming shortened V by 6 bases and J by 2 bases, and 14 bases separated the two germline ends. The CDR3 covers 14 residues. Germline CDR1 SGHDN, CDR2 FVKESK. The CDR3 loop reads CASSAQGGTYEQYF. The CDR3 nucleotides read TGTGCCAGCAGTGCACAGGGAGGGACCTACGAGCAGTACTTC.